The rows below give T cell receptor beta chains drawn from one sample of a study of human T cells and chemical hapten exposure. One entry per CDR3 protein, called by TCRdb with MiXCR from the 5' RACE reads. The sample lists fewer than 150,000 distinct CDR3 sequences, approximately 20% occurring once. Every receptor here comes from a human donor in good health. Each CDR3 is given with its conserved first and last residue. The order of the fields is D gene, V gene, J gene, clone size, CDR3 protein, CDR3 DNA. D genes are given only for firm matches. Not all rows give a size; the values are once, few, many and, for expanded clones, a class.

.,TRBV24-1,TRBJ1-5,few,CATSDPTWGGPQHF,TGTGCCACCAGTGACCCGACGTGGGGAGGGCCCCAGCATTTT
.,TRBV5-1,TRBJ1-5,once,CASSVDTLQPQHF,TGCGCCAGCAGCGTGGATACCCTCCAGCCCCAGCATTTT
.,TRBV20-1,TRBJ2-1,.,CSARDRRTPFYNEQFF,TGCAGTGCTAGAGATCGCAGGACTCCCTTTTACAATGAGCAGTTCTTC
.,TRBV5-1,TRBJ2-2,few,CASTNSWTRPGELFF,TGCGCCAGCACCAACTCCTGGACCCGGCCCGGGGAGCTGTTTTTT
.,TRBV7-3,TRBJ2-1,few,CASSPGRGADNEQFF,TGTGCCAGCAGCCCTGGCCGAGGAGCGGACAATGAGCAGTTCTTC
.,TRBV29-1,TRBJ1-1,few,CSVEAGGLNTEAFF,TGCAGCGTTGAAGCCGGGGGGCTGAACACTGAAGCTTTCTTT
TRBD2,TRBV9,TRBJ2-7,few,CASGAGEAYEQYF,TGTGCCAGCGGGGCGGGGGAAGCCTACGAGCAGTACTTC
TRBD2,TRBV29-1,TRBJ2-7,.,CSVWTSGGAYEQYF,TGCAGCGTCTGGACTAGCGGAGGCGCCTACGAGCAGTACTTC
.,TRBV6-5,TRBJ1-1,.,CASSYSASKNTEAFF,TGTGCCAGCAGTTACTCGGCCAGCAAGAACACTGAAGCTTTCTTT
.,TRBV5-4,TRBJ2-1,.,CASSFSPTSYNEQFF,TGTGCCAGCAGCTTTTCCCCTACCTCCTACAATGAGCAGTTCTTC
.,TRBV12-3/TRBV12-4,TRBJ1-1,few,CASSPQRTENTEAFF,TGTGCCAGCAGTCCCCAACGGACGGAGAACACTGAAGCTTTCTTT
.,TRBV6-5,TRBJ2-6,few,CASSYADVSSGANVLTF,TGTGCCAGCAGTTACGCGGACGTCAGCTCTGGGGCCAACGTCCTGACTTTC
.,TRBV20-1,TRBJ2-4,.,CSAGRLEGIQYF,TGCAGTGCCGGACGGCTAGAAGGTATTCAGTACTTC
.,TRBV7-3,TRBJ1-1,.,CASSFDGDTEAFF,TGTGCCAGCAGCTTTGACGGGGACACTGAAGCTTTCTTT
.,TRBV20-1,TRBJ2-1,many,CSARVRAEGYNEQFF,TGCAGTGCTAGAGTTCGAGCGGAGGGGTATAATGAGCAGTTCTTC
TRBD2,TRBV28,TRBJ2-3,few,CASSLAGEGTDTQYF,TGTGCCAGCAGTTTAGCGGGAGAGGGCACAGATACGCAGTATTTT
TRBD1,TRBV28,TRBJ1-2,.,CASSSGTGLVGGYTF,TGTGCCAGCAGTTCCGGGACAGGCCTGGTAGGGGGCTACACCTTC
TRBD2,TRBV4-1,TRBJ2-3,.,CASSHGPGLAGGTTDTQYF,TGCGCCAGCAGCCACGGTCCGGGACTAGCGGGAGGTACCACAGATACGCAGTATTTT
.,TRBV5-1,TRBJ2-3,few,CASSETRSTDTQYF,TGCGCCAGCAGCGAAACTAGGAGCACAGATACGCAGTATTTT
.,TRBV28,TRBJ2-2,.,CASIGVLSSTGELFF,TGTGCCAGCATCGGGGTCTTATCTTCCACCGGGGAGCTGTTTTTT
.,TRBV5-1,TRBJ2-1,.,CASSLGGVSEQFF,TGCGCCAGCAGCTTGGGAGGGGTTTCCGAGCAGTTCTTC
TRBD1,TRBV7-2,TRBJ1-2,many,CASSSRQGAYGYTF,TGTGCCAGCAGCTCCCGACAGGGGGCCTATGGCTACACCTTC
.,TRBV12-3/TRBV12-4,TRBJ2-2,few,CASSPQRHTGELFF,TGTGCCAGCAGTCCGCAGCGTCACACCGGGGAGCTGTTTTTT
.,TRBV12-3/TRBV12-4,TRBJ1-1,.,CASSLLRGTEAFF,TGTGCCAGCAGTTTATTGAGGGGCACTGAAGCTTTCTTT
.,TRBV6-6,TRBJ1-4,.,CASSYPDSTHEKLFF,TGTGCCAGCAGTTACCCGGATTCAACCCATGAAAAACTGTTTTTT
.,TRBV24-1,TRBJ2-1,few,CATSVGLNNEQFF,TGTGCCACCAGTGTAGGGCTAAACAATGAGCAGTTCTTC
.,TRBV4-1,TRBJ1-4,.,CASRRRAGMETNEKLFF,TGCGCCAGCAGAAGGAGGGCAGGAATGGAAACTAATGAAAAACTGTTTTTT
TRBD2,TRBV13,TRBJ2-7,.,CASSGLAGGAEQYF,TGTGCCAGCAGCGGACTAGCGGGAGGCGCCGAGCAGTACTTC
TRBD2,TRBV28,TRBJ2-2,many,CASSRLAGGPTGELFF,TGTGCCAGCAGCCGACTAGCGGGAGGGCCGACCGGGGAGCTGTTTTTT
.,TRBV30,TRBJ2-2,few,CAWIGGANTGELFF,TGTGCCTGGATAGGGGGGGCGAACACCGGGGAGCTGTTTTTT
.,TRBV12-3/TRBV12-4,TRBJ1-2,.,CASSKGARSDGYTF,TGTGCCAGCAGTAAAGGGGCCAGGTCCGATGGCTACACCTTC
.,TRBV12-3/TRBV12-4,TRBJ2-3,.,CASSSPGPLGADTQYF,TGTGCCAGCAGCTCCCCGGGTCCGTTGGGTGCAGATACGCAGTATTTT
TRBD1,TRBV30,TRBJ1-4,few,CAWTTGQGIFEKLFF,TGTGCCTGGACCACCGGACAGGGGATTTTTGAAAAACTGTTTTTT
.,TRBV27,TRBJ2-2,.,CASSLSEGANTGELFF,TGTGCCAGCAGTTTAAGTGAAGGGGCGAACACCGGGGAGCTGTTTTTT
.,TRBV7-6,TRBJ2-3,.,CASSLYGGSTDTQYF,TGTGCCAGCAGCTTATACGGCGGAAGCACAGATACGCAGTATTTT
TRBD2,TRBV6-1,TRBJ2-1,few,CASSEASGIKFF,TGTGCCAGCAGTGAAGCCAGCGGGATTAAGTTCTTC
TRBD1,TRBV20-1,TRBJ1-5,.,CSASSPGQGASNQPQHF,TGCAGTGCTAGCTCCCCGGGACAGGGAGCTAGCAATCAGCCCCAGCATTTT
TRBD1,TRBV11-2,TRBJ1-4,.,CASSQPGQGDEKLFF,TGTGCCAGCAGCCAACCGGGACAGGGGGACGAAAAACTGTTTTTT
.,TRBV18,TRBJ1-6,.,CASSLTSGFNNSPLHF,TGTGCCAGCTCACTTACGTCCGGGTTCAACAATTCACCCCTCCACTTT
.,TRBV6-1,TRBJ1-5,few,CASSFSPGDTNQPQHF,TGTGCCAGCAGTTTTTCCCCGGGGGACACTAATCAGCCCCAGCATTTT
.,TRBV5-1,TRBJ1-3,.,CASSLGDSGNTIYF,TGCGCCAGCAGCTTGGGGGACTCTGGAAACACCATATATTTT
.,TRBV9,TRBJ2-5,few,CASSVGFVETQYF,TGTGCCAGCAGCGTAGGATTCGTGGAGACCCAGTACTTC
TRBD2,TRBV18,TRBJ2-7,.,CASSPRERVVYEQYF,TGTGCCAGCTCACCGCGGGAGAGAGTCGTGTACGAGCAGTACTTC
.,TRBV9,TRBJ2-5,.,CASSVDVWGDSQETQYF,TGTGCCAGCAGCGTAGATGTATGGGGGGACAGCCAAGAGACCCAGTACTTC
.,TRBV20-1,TRBJ2-2,.,CSGSGGPSTGELFF,TGCAGTGGGAGCGGAGGCCCGAGCACCGGGGAGCTGTTTTTT
.,TRBV18,TRBJ1-6,.,CASSQESYNSPLHF,TGTGCCAGCTCACAGGAGTCCTATAATTCACCCCTCCACTTT
.,TRBV12-3/TRBV12-4,TRBJ2-7,.,CASRGEISYEQYF,TGTGCCAGCAGGGGGGAGATTTCGTACGAGCAGTACTTC
TRBD2,TRBV20-1,TRBJ2-1,many,CSARGSGGYWEQFF,TGCAGTGCTAGAGGTAGCGGGGGCTACTGGGAGCAGTTCTTC
.,TRBV2,TRBJ1-1,.,CASDPTHTEAFF,TGTGCCAGTGATCCGACTCACACTGAAGCTTTCTTT
TRBD1,TRBV7-2,TRBJ1-1,.,CASSPLPHRGAEAFF,TGTGCCAGCAGCCCCCTCCCCCACAGGGGGGCTGAAGCTTTCTTT
.,TRBV7-2,TRBJ1-4,.,CASSFSREKLFF,TGTGCCAGCAGCTTTTCGCGTGAAAAACTGTTTTTT
TRBD1,TRBV11-2,TRBJ1-5,few,CASSPGGVNQPQHF,TGTGCCAGCAGCCCAGGGGGGGTCAATCAGCCCCAGCATTTT
.,TRBV28,TRBJ2-7,.,CASSTWKGTYEQYF,TGTGCCAGCAGTACTTGGAAGGGCACCTACGAGCAGTACTTC
.,TRBV11-2,TRBJ1-1,.,CASSVAREVGTEAFF,TGTGCCAGCAGCGTGGCGCGGGAGGTGGGCACTGAAGCTTTCTTT